This TCR beta chain was captured by sequencing in a study of T cells in Graves' hyperthyroidism and ophthalmopathy (dated by TCRdb to 2018 to 2020). A note on the overall study: Peripheral blood was collected at initial diagnosis, before any treatment. According to the paper, TCR Vbeta CDR3 sequencing was carried out on 135 peripheral blood samples, which came from 40 to 45 ophthalmopathy, 70 to 80 hyperthyroidism and about 17 progressor patients. Thyroid tissue and blood T-cell repertoires from about six Graves' hyperthyroidism patients were also compared in the study. After blood sampling, hyperthyroidism patients were treated with methimazole at a starting dose of 30 mg daily, and ophthalmopathy patients were treated with high-dose intravenous methylprednisolone. An independent validation cohort of under 20 hyperthyroidism patients and over 15 patients who later progressed to ophthalmopathy tested prospective prediction of ophthalmopathy. The roughly 94 discovery patients were randomly divided into training and test sets at a 7:3 ratio. To identify TCR V-J signatures that set the groups apart, the researchers used a discovery cohort of 90 to 100 patients, made up of some 41 with Graves' ophthalmopathy and some 56 with stable Graves' hyperthyroidism.

The study at large found these results: Sample size was not statistically predetermined, and blinding of investigators to group allocation was not performed. Ophthalmopathy was separated from stable hyperthyroidism by a 13 V-J signature model, with 85% to 90% sensitivity and 81% to 82% specificity obtained in cross-validation and 80%/75% obtained in testing. Most expanded thyroid clonotypes (frequency above 0.001) were also detected in blood, suggesting blood repertoires may reflect thyroid immune responses. In validation, progression to ophthalmopathy was predicted by the model with almost 71% sensitivity and 72.22% specificity, a median of approximately 7.1 months before onset.

Amplification of TCR beta CDR3 regions was carried out from RNA transcripts. The first round of RT-PCR for the TCR CDR3 was performed with the HTBI primer set and the Qiagen OneStep RT-PCR kit. The libraries were constructed in a second round of multiplex PCR and then size-selected and purified. Libraries were sequenced paired-end with 100 bp reads on an Illumina HiSeq2000. The authors' pipeline ran thus. Raw data were processed with SOAPnuke, discarding reads with adapters, uncalled bases, mean Phred below 15, or no exact constant-primer or identifier match. High-quality paired reads were merged using COPE v1.2.5, and each unique nucleotide sequence was defined as a clonotype. MiTCR v1.1 was used to align clonotypes to the IMGT TRBV, TRBD and TRBJ reference segments. Analysis was restricted to V-J combinations with a frequency above 0.0001, which covered roughly 99% of repertoires. A TCS score was defined as the ratio of F50 (clonal expansion) to E x V (chaos), with BLOSUM62-based TCRdist applied between CDR3 peptides within each V-J. Welch's t-statistics and random forest reduced fewer than 550 V-J features to fewer than 15, which were used in a naive Bayes classifier (R e1071). TCRdb reran the public reads through fastp at Q25 and MiXCR, keeping productive beta chains. Records with the same CDR3 protein are collapsed into one entry carrying the most frequent genes and DNA. TCRdb's processing, not the authors', yielded these V and J calls. The sample records about 500,000 distinct CDR3 sequences, around 16% of which are singletons. The top ten constitute 25% to 35% of the sample.

Ophthalmopathy patients had moderately to severely active disease, with a Clinical Activity Score of 3 or more, a NOSPECS grade of 4 or more, and a disease duration of less than 3 months. Any patient with an uncontrolled infection, another autoimmune disease, pregnancy or lactation was excluded. Diagnoses were established on the basis of clinical symptoms, serum thyroxine and TRAb, thyroid ultrasound, and orbital computed tomography. PBMCs were separated from roughly 10 ml of fresh peripheral blood using Ficoll-Paque density gradient centrifugation. Total RNA was extracted using Trizol reagent, and RNA quality was assessed on an Agilent 2100 Bioanalyzer. This clonotype was detected ten times or more. No antigen is known for it. No base qualities exist here, and no much larger clone lies one base off it. This receptor was taken from a woman aged 25 to 39 with Graves' ophthalmopathy. Sequencing was carried out using blood.

This receptor has the CDR3 CASTEGSSGSTDTQYF. DNA sequence: TGTGCCAGCACTGAGGGGAGTAGCGGGTCCACAGATACGCAGTATTTT. The receptor chain draws on TRBV2 and TRBJ2-3; the junction holds 7 bases that match TRBD2. CDR1 SNHLY and CDR2 FYNNEI are derived from the germline V gene. Compared with germline, V lacks 7 bases and J lacks 2 bases; bases without a gene match: 12. The CDR3, from cysteine to phenylalanine, totals 16 residues. This entry keeps only the CDR3 DNA: 48 bases, framed from base 1.